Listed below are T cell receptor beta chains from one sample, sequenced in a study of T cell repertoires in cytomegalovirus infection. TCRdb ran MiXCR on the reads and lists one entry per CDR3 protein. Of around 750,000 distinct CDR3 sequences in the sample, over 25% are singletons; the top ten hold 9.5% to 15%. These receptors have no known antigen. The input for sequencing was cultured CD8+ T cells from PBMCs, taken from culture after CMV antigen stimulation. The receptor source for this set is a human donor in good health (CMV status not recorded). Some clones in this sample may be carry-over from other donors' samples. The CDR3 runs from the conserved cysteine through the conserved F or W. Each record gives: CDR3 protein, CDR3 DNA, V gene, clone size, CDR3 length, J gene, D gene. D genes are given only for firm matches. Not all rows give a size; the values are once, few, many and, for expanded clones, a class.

CDR3 protein: CASSFPIRESGVHWSGELFF
CDR3 DNA: TGTGCCAGCAGCTTCCCCATCCGCGAATCAGGGGTCCATTGGTCCGGGGAGCTGTTTTTT
V gene: TRBV7-4
clone size: .
CDR3 length: 20
J gene: TRBJ2-2
D gene: .

CDR3 protein: CASSLETSGGITDTQYF
CDR3 DNA: TGTGCCAGCAGCTTGGAGACTAGCGGGGGTATAACAGATACGCAGTATTTT
V gene: TRBV5-6
clone size: .
CDR3 length: 17
J gene: TRBJ2-3
D gene: TRBD2

CDR3 protein: CSARGYNEQFF
CDR3 DNA: TGCAGTGCTAGAGGGTACAATGAGCAGTTCTTC
V gene: TRBV20-1
clone size: few
CDR3 length: 11
J gene: TRBJ2-1
D gene: .

CDR3 protein: CASSYYIEGIGELFF
CDR3 DNA: TGTGCCAGTAGTTATTATATAGAGGGCATCGGGGAGCTGTTTTTT
V gene: TRBV19
clone size: once
CDR3 length: 15
J gene: TRBJ2-2
D gene: .

CDR3 protein: CASSLEVPPNTGELFF
CDR3 DNA: TGTGCTAGCAGCTTAGAGGTCCCTCCGAACACCGGGGAGCTGTTTTTT
V gene: TRBV7-6
clone size: .
CDR3 length: 16
J gene: TRBJ2-2
D gene: .

CDR3 protein: CSARDHQGVSNEKLFF
CDR3 DNA: TGCAGTGCTAGAGATCACCAGGGGGTGTCTAATGAAAAACTGTTTTTT
V gene: TRBV20-1
clone size: .
CDR3 length: 16
J gene: TRBJ1-4
D gene: TRBD1

CDR3 protein: CATSSGSGAGELFF
CDR3 DNA: TGTGCCACGTCCTCGGGTAGTGGCGCCGGGGAGCTGTTTTTT
V gene: TRBV12-3/TRBV12-4
clone size: .
CDR3 length: 14
J gene: TRBJ2-2
D gene: .

CDR3 protein: CASTGRTDSNEKLFF
CDR3 DNA: TGTGCCAGCACCGGACGGACAGATTCTAATGAAAAACTGTTTTTT
V gene: TRBV7-9
clone size: .
CDR3 length: 15
J gene: TRBJ1-4
D gene: .

CDR3 protein: CASSLEWAGAQETQYF
CDR3 DNA: TGTGCCAGCAGTTTAGAGTGGGCGGGGGCCCAAGAGACCCAGTACTTC
V gene: TRBV12-3/TRBV12-4
clone size: .
CDR3 length: 16
J gene: TRBJ2-5
D gene: .

CDR3 protein: CASSLIPGQAITDTQYF
CDR3 DNA: TGTGCCAGCAGTTTAATTCCGGGACAGGCGATCACAGATACGCAGTATTTT
V gene: TRBV6-2/TRBV6-3
clone size: .
CDR3 length: 17
J gene: TRBJ2-3
D gene: TRBD1

CDR3 protein: CATSDTARGAYNEQFF
CDR3 DNA: TGTGCCACCAGTGATACGGCGCGGGGGGCCTACAATGAGCAGTTCTTC
V gene: TRBV24-1
clone size: few
CDR3 length: 16
J gene: TRBJ2-1
D gene: TRBD2

CDR3 protein: CASSLGDTYGYTF
CDR3 DNA: TGTGCCAGCAGCTTAGGCGACACCTATGGCTACACCTTC
V gene: TRBV7-9
clone size: few
CDR3 length: 13
J gene: TRBJ1-2
D gene: .

CDR3 protein: CASSLTSGTFNNEQFF
CDR3 DNA: TGTGCCAGCAGCTTAACCAGCGGGACGTTCAACAATGAGCAGTTCTTC
V gene: TRBV7-3
clone size: few
CDR3 length: 16
J gene: TRBJ2-1
D gene: TRBD2

CDR3 protein: CASSLGQGSPLHF
CDR3 DNA: TGTGCTAGCAGCTTGGGACAGGGGTCACCCCTCCACTTT
V gene: TRBV7-7
clone size: many
CDR3 length: 13
J gene: TRBJ1-6
D gene: TRBD1

CDR3 protein: CASSAGTDGVTEAFF
CDR3 DNA: TGTGCCAGTAGCGCCGGGACTGATGGGGTTACTGAAGCTTTCTTT
V gene: TRBV19
clone size: .
CDR3 length: 15
J gene: TRBJ1-1
D gene: .

CDR3 protein: CVSSSGEDRVYGYTF
CDR3 DNA: TGTGTCAGCAGCTCCGGGGAGGACAGGGTGTATGGCTACACCTTC
V gene: TRBV7-9
clone size: .
CDR3 length: 15
J gene: TRBJ1-2
D gene: TRBD1

CDR3 protein: CASSLGQAGELFF
CDR3 DNA: TGTGCCAGCAGCTTAGGACAGGCCGGGGAGCTGTTTTTT
V gene: TRBV11-2
clone size: many
CDR3 length: 13
J gene: TRBJ2-2
D gene: .

CDR3 protein: CASTPGQYQETQYF
CDR3 DNA: TGTGCCAGTACCCCAGGACAGTACCAAGAGACCCAGTACTTC
V gene: TRBV19
clone size: few
CDR3 length: 14
J gene: TRBJ2-5
D gene: .

CDR3 protein: CASIFRAQGARYNEQFF
CDR3 DNA: TGTGCCAGCATCTTTAGGGCCCAGGGGGCGCGTTACAATGAGCAGTTCTTC
V gene: TRBV12-3/TRBV12-4
clone size: .
CDR3 length: 17
J gene: TRBJ2-1
D gene: TRBD1

CDR3 protein: CASSLGGVTGYGYTF
CDR3 DNA: TGTGCCAGCAGCTTAGGAGGCGTCACCGGCTATGGCTACACCTTC
V gene: TRBV7-9
clone size: .
CDR3 length: 15
J gene: TRBJ1-2
D gene: .

CDR3 protein: CASSSSEQDFTDTQYF
CDR3 DNA: TGTGCCAGCAGCTCCTCAGAGCAGGATTTCACAGATACGCAGTATTTT
V gene: TRBV7-6
clone size: .
CDR3 length: 16
J gene: TRBJ2-3
D gene: .

CDR3 protein: CASSSTDRPSPLHF
CDR3 DNA: TGTGCCAGCAGCTCAACCGACAGGCCTTCACCCCTCCACTTT
V gene: TRBV5-4
clone size: once
CDR3 length: 14
J gene: TRBJ1-6
D gene: .

CDR3 protein: CASSYSWNLQRPYEQYF
CDR3 DNA: TGTGCCAGCAGTTACTCGTGGAATCTTCAGAGACCCTACGAGCAGTACTTC
V gene: TRBV6-5
clone size: few
CDR3 length: 17
J gene: TRBJ2-7
D gene: .

CDR3 protein: CASSLRGAQPQHF
CDR3 DNA: TGCGCCAGCAGCTTGCGCGGGGCCCAGCCCCAGCATTTT
V gene: TRBV5-1
clone size: few
CDR3 length: 13
J gene: TRBJ1-5
D gene: .

CDR3 protein: CASCSNWGQGDYGYTF
CDR3 DNA: TGTGCCAGTTGCTCAAACTGGGGACAGGGTGACTATGGCTACACCTTC
V gene: TRBV19
clone size: once
CDR3 length: 16
J gene: TRBJ1-2
D gene: TRBD1

CDR3 protein: CASSLAGTVVGYGYTF
CDR3 DNA: TGTGCCAGCAGCTTGGCGGGAACCGTAGTGGGCTATGGCTACACCTTC
V gene: TRBV5-4
clone size: few
CDR3 length: 16
J gene: TRBJ1-2
D gene: .

CDR3 protein: CAISERNNEQFF
CDR3 DNA: TGTGCCATTAGCGAGCGGAACAATGAGCAGTTCTTC
V gene: TRBV7-9
clone size: .
CDR3 length: 12
J gene: TRBJ2-1
D gene: .

CDR3 protein: CASSSNRIAETQYF
CDR3 DNA: TGTGCCAGCAGTTCTAACAGGATCGCTGAGACCCAGTACTTC
V gene: TRBV27
clone size: .
CDR3 length: 14
J gene: TRBJ2-5
D gene: .

CDR3 protein: CSARPNPDSRYGYTF
CDR3 DNA: TGCAGTGCTAGACCCAACCCGGACAGCCGATATGGCTACACCTTC
V gene: TRBV20-1
clone size: .
CDR3 length: 15
J gene: TRBJ1-2
D gene: .

CDR3 protein: CASSPPAQLEAFF
CDR3 DNA: TGTGCCAGCAGCCCGCCCGCGCAGCTGGAAGCTTTCTTT
V gene: TRBV7-9
clone size: few
CDR3 length: 13
J gene: TRBJ1-1
D gene: .

CDR3 protein: CASSSLTGTNYGYTF
CDR3 DNA: TGTGCCAGCAGCTCTTTAACCGGGACCAACTATGGCTACACCTTC
V gene: TRBV7-9
clone size: many
CDR3 length: 15
J gene: TRBJ1-2
D gene: .

CDR3 protein: CASSPSIGGTDTQYF
CDR3 DNA: TGTGCCAGCAGCCCCTCGATCGGGGGCACAGATACGCAGTATTTT
V gene: TRBV11-2
clone size: many
CDR3 length: 15
J gene: TRBJ2-3
D gene: .

CDR3 protein: CASSLIETGYGYTF
CDR3 DNA: TGTGCCAGCAGCTTGATTGAGACAGGCTATGGCTACACCTTC
V gene: TRBV5-4
clone size: few
CDR3 length: 14
J gene: TRBJ1-2
D gene: .

CDR3 protein: CAIRVGTTSSYEQYF
CDR3 DNA: TGTGCCATCAGAGTAGGGACAACGAGCTCCTACGAGCAGTACTTC
V gene: TRBV10-3
clone size: .
CDR3 length: 15
J gene: TRBJ2-7
D gene: .

CDR3 protein: CASSFIAGTVYGYTF
CDR3 DNA: TGTGCCAGCAGTTTTATAGCCGGGACCGTCTATGGCTACACCTTC
V gene: TRBV27
clone size: .
CDR3 length: 15
J gene: TRBJ1-2
D gene: .

CDR3 protein: CATSDLEGASYNEQFF
CDR3 DNA: TGTGCCACCAGTGATTTGGAGGGGGCTAGTTACAATGAGCAGTTCTTC
V gene: TRBV24-1
clone size: .
CDR3 length: 16
J gene: TRBJ2-1
D gene: TRBD1

CDR3 protein: CASSQDTQGRTEAFF
CDR3 DNA: TGCGCCAGCAGCCAAGACACACAGGGGCGCACTGAAGCTTTCTTT
V gene: TRBV4-1
clone size: .
CDR3 length: 15
J gene: TRBJ1-1
D gene: TRBD1

CDR3 protein: CASSPGLVRTDTQYF
CDR3 DNA: TGTGCCAGCAGTCCGGGACTAGTCCGTACAGATACGCAGTATTTT
V gene: TRBV28
clone size: .
CDR3 length: 15
J gene: TRBJ2-3
D gene: TRBD2

CDR3 protein: CASSPRGQGLNEQFF
CDR3 DNA: TGTGCCAGCAGCCCAAGGGGACAGGGTCTCAATGAGCAGTTCTTC
V gene: TRBV7-9
clone size: few
CDR3 length: 15
J gene: TRBJ2-1
D gene: TRBD1

CDR3 protein: CASSLVGVKQPQHF
CDR3 DNA: TGTGCCAGCAGCTTAGTAGGGGTTAAACAGCCCCAGCATTTT
V gene: TRBV5-6
clone size: .
CDR3 length: 14
J gene: TRBJ1-5
D gene: .

CDR3 protein: CASSFQGQASTDTQYF
CDR3 DNA: TGTGCCAGCAGTTTCCAGGGACAGGCTAGCACAGATACGCAGTATTTT
V gene: TRBV12-3/TRBV12-4
clone size: many
CDR3 length: 16
J gene: TRBJ2-3
D gene: TRBD1

CDR3 protein: CASSVVEGAYGYTF
CDR3 DNA: TGTGCCAGCAGCGTAGTTGAGGGGGCCTATGGCTACACCTTC
V gene: TRBV9
clone size: once
CDR3 length: 14
J gene: TRBJ1-2
D gene: TRBD1

CDR3 protein: CASSFQENTEAFF
CDR3 DNA: TGTGCCAGCAGCTTTCAGGAGAACACTGAAGCTTTCTTT
V gene: TRBV7-8
clone size: few
CDR3 length: 13
J gene: TRBJ1-1
D gene: .

CDR3 protein: CASSSTGFAYNEQFF
CDR3 DNA: TGTGCCAGCAGCTCGACAGGGTTTGCCTACAATGAGCAGTTCTTC
V gene: TRBV5-3
clone size: .
CDR3 length: 15
J gene: TRBJ2-1
D gene: TRBD1

CDR3 protein: CASSYVQGAWGGTQYF
CDR3 DNA: TGTGCCAGCAGTTACGTACAGGGGGCTTGGGGAGGGACCCAGTACTTC
V gene: TRBV6-8
clone size: .
CDR3 length: 16
J gene: TRBJ2-5
D gene: TRBD1

CDR3 protein: CASSLGRPPAEAFF
CDR3 DNA: TGTGCCAGCAGCTTAGGAAGGCCACCGGCTGAAGCTTTCTTT
V gene: TRBV7-6
clone size: few
CDR3 length: 14
J gene: TRBJ1-1
D gene: .

CDR3 protein: CAISETGSSFYGYTF
CDR3 DNA: TGTGCCATCAGTGAAACAGGGAGTAGCTTCTATGGCTACACCTTC
V gene: TRBV10-3
clone size: .
CDR3 length: 15
J gene: TRBJ1-2
D gene: .

CDR3 protein: CASSVEAGGPRYNEQFF
CDR3 DNA: TGTGCCAGCAGCGTAGAAGCGGGGGGGCCGAGGTACAATGAGCAGTTCTTC
V gene: TRBV9
clone size: .
CDR3 length: 17
J gene: TRBJ2-1
D gene: TRBD2

CDR3 protein: CASSRGQWAREAQYF
CDR3 DNA: TGTGCCAGCAGCCGGGGACAGTGGGCAAGAGAGGCCCAGTACTTC
V gene: TRBV27
clone size: many
CDR3 length: 15
J gene: TRBJ2-5
D gene: TRBD1

CDR3 protein: CASSLGRGTQPQHF
CDR3 DNA: TGTGCCAGCAGTTTGGGCAGGGGTACTCAGCCCCAGCATTTT
V gene: TRBV6-2/TRBV6-3
clone size: .
CDR3 length: 14
J gene: TRBJ1-5
D gene: .

CDR3 protein: CATQGAQYNEQFF
CDR3 DNA: TGTGCCACTCAGGGGGCCCAATACAATGAGCAGTTCTTC
V gene: TRBV6-2/TRBV6-3
clone size: few
CDR3 length: 13
J gene: TRBJ2-1
D gene: TRBD1